This T cell receptor (beta chain) is drawn from a study of blood T cell repertoires in COVID-19. The wider study: The United States, Italy and Spain provided the acute and convalescent COVID-19 samples. The analysed material was cDNA or gDNA that came from T cells, B-cell-depleted T cells, or PBMCs.

The germline gives CDR1 LNHDA, CDR2 SQIVND (reference sequence). This CDR3 is 16 amino acids long. Trimming shortened V by 1 base and J by 4 bases, and 13 bases separated the two germline ends. Original data processing: Reference gene primer amplification gave estimated nucleated cell counts. Repertoires were generated with immunoSEQ multiplex PCR, while TCRdb's copy carries only in-frame clones and drops some. V, J and clone size reflect that table, while D and trimming were determined from the DNA. This sample has around 50,000 clones, with about 88% found just once. The chain carries TRBV19 and TRBJ1-4; D is ambiguous. Sample: peripheral blood. The source is a man in his fifties with active COVID-19. Written as DNA, the CDR3 is TGTGCCAGTAGTATAGGTGGCTCCCCATTTAATGAAAAACTGTTTTTT. Translation: CASSIGGSPFNEKLFF.